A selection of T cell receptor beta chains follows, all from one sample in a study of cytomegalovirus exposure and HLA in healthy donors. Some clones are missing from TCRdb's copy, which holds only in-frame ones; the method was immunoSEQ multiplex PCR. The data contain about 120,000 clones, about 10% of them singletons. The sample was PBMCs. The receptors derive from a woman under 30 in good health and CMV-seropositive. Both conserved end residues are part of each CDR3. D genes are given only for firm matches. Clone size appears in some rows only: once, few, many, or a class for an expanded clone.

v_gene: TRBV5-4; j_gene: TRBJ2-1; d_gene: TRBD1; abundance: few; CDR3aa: CASSLDRGNEQFF; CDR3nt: TGTGCCAGCAGCTTAGACAGGGGGAATGAGCAGTTCTTC
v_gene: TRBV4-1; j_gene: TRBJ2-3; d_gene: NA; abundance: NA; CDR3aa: CASSQERPDTQYF; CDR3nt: TGCGCCAGCAGCCAAGAGCGCCCGGATACGCAGTATTTT
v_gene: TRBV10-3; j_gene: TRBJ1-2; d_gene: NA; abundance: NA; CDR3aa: CATSDYGYTF; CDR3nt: TGTGCCACCTCAGATTATGGCTACACCTTC
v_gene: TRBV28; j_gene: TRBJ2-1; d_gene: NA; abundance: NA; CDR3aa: CASSYRTEQFF; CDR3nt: TGTGCCAGTTCTTACAGGACTGAGCAGTTCTTC
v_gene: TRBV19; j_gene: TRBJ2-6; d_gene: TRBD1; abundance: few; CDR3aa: CASSSPTGAADSGANVLTF; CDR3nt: TGTGCCAGTAGTAGCCCTACAGGGGCCGCTGACTCTGGGGCCAACGTCCTGACTTTC
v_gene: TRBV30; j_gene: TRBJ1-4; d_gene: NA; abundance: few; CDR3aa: CAWNKNEKLFF; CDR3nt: TGTGCCTGGAACAAAAATGAAAAACTGTTTTTT
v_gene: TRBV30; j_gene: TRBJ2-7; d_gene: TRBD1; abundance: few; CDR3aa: CALSFTGQTYEQYF; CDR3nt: TGTGCCTTGAGCTTTACGGGACAGACCTACGAGCAGTACTTC
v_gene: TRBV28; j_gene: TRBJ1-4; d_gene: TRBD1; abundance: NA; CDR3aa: CASSSLTGGAFF; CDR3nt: TGTGCCAGCAGTTCCCTAACAGGGGGAGCGTTTTTT
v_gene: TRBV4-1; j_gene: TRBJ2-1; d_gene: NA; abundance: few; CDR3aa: CASSQAYRGGQGFF; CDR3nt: TGCGCCAGCAGCCAAGCCTATAGAGGCGGCCAAGGGTTCTTC
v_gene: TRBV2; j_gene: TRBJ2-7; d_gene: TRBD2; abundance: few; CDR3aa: CASGTGGDYEQYF; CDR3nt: TGTGCCAGCGGAACGGGAGGGGACTACGAGCAGTACTTC
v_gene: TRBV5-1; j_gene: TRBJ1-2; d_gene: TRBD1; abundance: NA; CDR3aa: CASSSPVTGMSHGYTF; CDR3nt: TGCGCCAGCAGCTCCCCCGTGACAGGGATGAGTCATGGCTACACCTTC
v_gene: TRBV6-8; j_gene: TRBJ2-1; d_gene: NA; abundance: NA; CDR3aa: CASSYLRGGNEQFF; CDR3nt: TGTGCCAGCAGTTACCTAAGAGGGGGCAATGAGCAGTTCTTC
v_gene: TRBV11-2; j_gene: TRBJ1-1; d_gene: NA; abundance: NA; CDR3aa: CASSLQGANTEAFF; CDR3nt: TGTGCCAGCAGCTTACAGGGCGCGAACACTGAAGCTTTCTTT
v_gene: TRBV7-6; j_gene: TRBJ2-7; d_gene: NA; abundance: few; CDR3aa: CASSLAHGGYEQYF; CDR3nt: TGTGCCAGCAGCTTAGCGCACGGAGGGTACGAGCAGTACTTC
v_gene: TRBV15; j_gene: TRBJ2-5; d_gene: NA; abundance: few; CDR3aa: CATSRGQAYQYF; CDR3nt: TGTGCCACCAGCAGAGGACAGGCTTACCAGTACTTC
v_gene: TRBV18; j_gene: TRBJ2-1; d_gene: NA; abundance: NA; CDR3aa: CASSPQRGEQFF; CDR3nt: TGTGCCAGCTCACCCCAGAGAGGGGAGCAGTTCTTC
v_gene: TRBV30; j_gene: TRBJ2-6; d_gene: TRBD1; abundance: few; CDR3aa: CAWGTGMGSGANVLTF; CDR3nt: TGTGCCTGGGGGACAGGGATGGGCTCTGGGGCCAACGTCCTGACTTTC
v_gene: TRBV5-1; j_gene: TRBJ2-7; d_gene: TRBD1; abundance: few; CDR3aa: CASSLEGAVGEQYF; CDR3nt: TGCGCCAGCAGCTTGGAGGGGGCAGTAGGCGAGCAGTACTTC
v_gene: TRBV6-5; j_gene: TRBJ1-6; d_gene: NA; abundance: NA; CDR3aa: CASRRGGSPLHF; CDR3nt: TGTGCTTCCCGCCGCGGGGGGTCACCCCTCCACTTT
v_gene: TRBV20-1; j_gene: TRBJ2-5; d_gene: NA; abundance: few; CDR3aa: CSATAQETQYF; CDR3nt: TGCAGTGCGACAGCCCAAGAGACCCAGTACTTC
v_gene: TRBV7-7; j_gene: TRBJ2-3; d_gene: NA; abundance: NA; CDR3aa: CASSPTLSGGPDTQYF; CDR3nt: TGTGCTAGCAGTCCCACCCTTTCCGGTGGTCCGGATACGCAGTATTTT
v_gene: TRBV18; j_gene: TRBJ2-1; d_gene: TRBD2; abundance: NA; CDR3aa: CASSRGTSGSYEQFF; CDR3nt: TGTGCCAGCTCTCGCGGGACTAGCGGGAGCTATGAGCAGTTCTTC
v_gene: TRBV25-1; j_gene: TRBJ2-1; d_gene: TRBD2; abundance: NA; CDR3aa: CASSGLAGVGNEQFF; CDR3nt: TGTGCCAGCAGTGGCCTAGCGGGAGTAGGTAATGAGCAGTTCTTC
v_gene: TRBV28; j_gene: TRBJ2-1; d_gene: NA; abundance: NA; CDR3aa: CASLPSPSGTNSYNEQFF; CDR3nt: TGTGCCAGCTTACCCTCCCCAAGCGGAACGAACTCCTACAATGAGCAGTTCTTC
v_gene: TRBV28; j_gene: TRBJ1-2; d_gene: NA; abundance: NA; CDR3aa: CASSLGQMGYGYTF; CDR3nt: TGTGCCAGCAGTTTAGGACAGATGGGCTATGGCTACACCTTC
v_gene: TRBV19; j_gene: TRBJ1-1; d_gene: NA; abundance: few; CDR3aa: CASSTQGGTEAFF; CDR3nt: TGTGCCAGTAGTACTCAGGGAGGCACTGAAGCTTTCTTT
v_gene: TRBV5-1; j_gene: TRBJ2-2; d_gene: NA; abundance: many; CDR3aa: CASSLAAGANTGELFF; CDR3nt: TGCGCCAGCAGCTTGGCCGCAGGGGCGAACACCGGGGAGCTGTTTTTT
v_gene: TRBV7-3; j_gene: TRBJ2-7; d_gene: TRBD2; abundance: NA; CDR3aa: CASSQSGLAGTEQYF; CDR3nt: TGTGCCAGCAGTCAAAGCGGACTAGCGGGAACAGAGCAGTACTTC
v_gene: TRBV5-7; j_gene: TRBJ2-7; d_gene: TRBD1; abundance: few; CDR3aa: CASSPDRAKQYF; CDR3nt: TGTGCCAGCAGCCCGGACAGGGCCAAGCAGTACTTC
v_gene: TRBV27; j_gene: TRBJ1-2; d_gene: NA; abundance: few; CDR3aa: CASATGRNYGYTF; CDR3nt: TGTGCCAGCGCCACAGGGCGAAACTATGGCTACACCTTC
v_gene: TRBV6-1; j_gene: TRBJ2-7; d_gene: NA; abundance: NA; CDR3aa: CASSEGTAAYEQYF; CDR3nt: TGTGCCAGCAGTGAAGGGACAGCCGCCTACGAGCAGTACTTC
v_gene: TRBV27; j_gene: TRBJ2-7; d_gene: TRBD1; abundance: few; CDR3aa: CASSQGTGGSEQYF; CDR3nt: TGTGCCAGCAGCCAAGGGACAGGGGGTAGTGAGCAGTACTTC
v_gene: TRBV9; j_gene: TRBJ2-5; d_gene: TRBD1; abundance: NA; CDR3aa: CASSPSYRGETQYF; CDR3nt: TGTGCCAGCAGCCCCTCCTACAGGGGGGAGACCCAGTACTTC
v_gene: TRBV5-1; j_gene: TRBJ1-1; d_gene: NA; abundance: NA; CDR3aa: CASSPDTGRFTEAFF; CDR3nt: TGCGCCAGCAGCCCTGATACAGGGAGATTCACTGAAGCTTTCTTT
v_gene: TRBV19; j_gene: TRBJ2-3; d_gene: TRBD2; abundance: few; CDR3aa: CASSITSGKADTQYF; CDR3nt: TGTGCCAGTAGTATAACTAGCGGGAAAGCCGATACGCAGTATTTT